This T cell receptor (beta chain) was captured in a study of shared clonotypes between healthy human individuals. Measured with immunoSEQ multiplex PCR; TCRdb has only the in-frame clones, and not every one. Among about 2.4 million clones listed, 80% to 95% were seen once. It was into CD45RA+ naive and CD45RA-negative memory subsets that the CD4+ cells were split. Per germline, CDR1 SGHRS and CDR2 YFSETQ. This CDR3 contains 13 residues. Trimming removed 7 bases from V and 0 bases from J, with 10 bases in between. Sequencing was performed on naive CD4+ T cells from PBMCs. Subset meaning: CD45RA+ positively selected. The receptor was isolated from a man aged 18 to 29 in good health. Some clones in this sample may be carry-over from other donors' samples. The gene calls are TRBV5-1 and TRBJ2-5; tentatively, D is TRBD1 (5 bases). The CDR3 sequence: CASSRVYQETQYF. In DNA, the CDR3 is TGCGCCAGCTCCAGGGTCTACCAAGAGACCCAGTACTTC.